In its sample, the clone carrying this TCR beta chain was seen a few times. Its antigen is unidentified. CDR1 is MNHEY and CDR2 is SVGAGI in the germline V gene. V was pared by 0 bases and J by 6 bases, with 15 bases between. The CDR3 runs 15 residues. The sample originates from a study of T-cell memory formation after mild COVID-19. General study points: Researchers report contracting CD4+ clones mostly in CM and EM, with CD8+ clones in EMRA. Memory sampled before infection contained some responding clones, suggesting cross-reactive memory joined.

Libraries for TCRalpha and TCRbeta carried sample barcodes and unique molecular identifiers via 5'RACE. A single record per CDR3 protein comes from TCRdb applying MiXCR to the 5' RACE reads. The sample carries some 280,000 distinct CDR3 sequences, under 20% recorded once. Sequencing was done on a sample of PBMCs or a T cell subset sorted from them (not recorded which). This clonotype originated in a man between 18 and 35 years old who had mild COVID-19 (a few samples of this study predate the infection). Cell type and time point are not known. The genes are TRBV6-5 and TRBJ2-7, with D perhaps matching TRBD2 (5 bases). For the CDR3, the DNA is TGTGCCAGCAGTTACTCGGAGGTTGGGCACGCCGAGCAGTACTTC. It translates to CASSYSEVGHAEQYF.